Each of the 25 T cell receptor beta chains below was sequenced from the same sample in a study of blood T cells in healthy people across ages. Through a sample-barcoded 5' primer and a J-beta primer mix, a second PCR was run for roughly 6 to 11 cycles. TCRdb reanalysed the 5' RACE reads using MiXCR and keeps one entry per CDR3 protein. The sample lists about 940,000 distinct CDR3 sequences, 45% to 50% occurring once. Sequencing was performed on blood. The origin of the receptors is a man younger than 40 in good health.

The rearrangement joins TRBV7-9 to TRBJ2-3, with TRBD2 matching over 7 bases. The junction had 5 bases not matched to a gene; V was cut back by 3 bases and J by 2 bases. In germline, CDR1 is SEHNR, CDR2 FQNEAQ (reference sequence). The CDR3 runs 15 residues. CDR3 loop: CASSFRAGLTDTQYF. In DNA form, the CDR3 reads TGTGCCAGCAGCTTTCGAGCGGGGCTCACAGATACGCAGTATTTT.

The CDR3 nucleotides read TGTGCCAGCAGCCAATACGCGGGCGGCTCCTACAATGAGCAGTTCTTC. Translating gives CASSQYAGGSYNEQFF. The chain uses TRBV12-3 or TRBV12-4 and TRBJ2-1; D possibly corresponds to TRBD2 (5 bases). Trimming cost V 6 bases and J 0 bases, with 15 bases left between them. This CDR3 contains 16 residues.

This clonotype came up a few times. The rearrangement joins TRBV20-1 to TRBJ1-5; no clear D. The CDR3 is 14 amino acids. Germline V gene data show CDR1 as DFQATT and CDR2 as SNEGSKA (reference sequence). The V gene lost 5 bases and the J gene lost 2 bases, with 13 bases spanning the gap. The CDR3 bases are TGCAGTGCTCCCTCCCGGCGGGGCAATCAGCCCCAGCATTTT. Translation gives CSAPSRRGNQPQHF.

This clonotype occurred a few times. This chain links TRBV9 with TRBJ2-7; D may be TRBD2 (6 bases). The germline V gene has CDR1 SGDLS and CDR2 YYNGEE. Trimming shortened V by 8 bases and J by 7 bases, and 22 bases separated the two germline ends. This CDR3 is 14 amino acids long. The CDR3 DNA sequence: TGTGCCAGTGGTTACGGGGGACCAGGGTTAGAGCAGTACTTC. Its translation: CASGYGGPGLEQYF.

This clonotype was detected a few times. V gene TRBV25-1 combines with J gene TRBJ2-5, with a tentative D call TRBD2 (6 bases). Per the germline V gene, CDR1 is MGHDK and CDR2 is SYGVNS. V was clipped by 4 bases and J by 2 bases, with 14 bases between them. The CDR3 length is 15 residues. DNA for the CDR3: TGTGCCAGCAGTGTGGCTAGCGCAAATCAAGAGACCCAGTACTTC. Residues: CASSVASANQETQYF.

This clonotype was seen only a few times. The CDR3 nucleotides read TGTGCCAGCAGTCCCCGGGGTGGCTACACCTTC. It specifies CASSPRGGYTF. This sequence joins TRBV28 and TRBJ1-2; D is uncertain. The V end was cut by 5 bases, the J end by 7 bases, with 8 bases between. The CDR3 sequence is 11 residues long. The germline CDR1 and CDR2 sequences are MDHEN and SYDVKM.

This clonotype was recorded only once. The chain employs TRBV6-2 or TRBV6-3 and TRBJ1-6; D uncertain. V was cut by 6 bases and J by 6 bases, with 15 bases left in between. Germline CDR1 is MNHEY and CDR2 is SVGEGT. The CDR3 totals 15 residues. This CDR3 is CASRSQQHGNSPLHF. CDR3 nucleotide sequence: TGTGCCAGCAGGAGTCAACAACACGGTAATTCACCCCTCCACTTT.

The chain carries TRBV24-1 and TRBJ2-3; 11 bases match TRBD2. V dropped 4 bases and J dropped 0; count of bases not matched to a gene: 5. In germline, CDR1 is KGHDR, CDR2 SFDVKD. CDR3 length: 17 residues. In nucleotides, the CDR3 is TGTGCCACCAGTGAGGGACTAGCGGAGACTAGCACAGATACGCAGTATTTT. This translates into CATSEGLAETSTDTQYF.

This sequence joins TRBV7-9 and TRBJ1-1, with a weak D call TRBD1 (5 bases). Germline CDR1 is SEHNR and CDR2 is FQNEAQ (reference sequence). V gave up 5 bases and J gave up 0 bases, with 10 bases separating them. The CDR3 has 14 amino acids. The CDR3 DNA reads as TGTGCCAGCAGCCCGTCGGGACTGAACACTGAAGCTTTCTTT. It is translated as CASSPSGLNTEAFF.

This clonotype was observed a handful of times. The chain is built from TRBV24-1 and TRBJ2-6; D is unresolved. In germline, CDR1 is KGHDR, CDR2 SFDVKD. V was shortened by 0 bases and J by 5 bases, with 4 bases between the two germline ends. The CDR3 runs to 14 residues. This chain's CDR3 is CATSDLSRANVLTF. The CDR3 coding sequence is TGTGCCACCAGTGATTTGTCAAGGGCCAACGTCCTGACTTTC.

The rearrangement joins TRBV2 to TRBJ1-6; 8 bases fit TRBD1. In germline, CDR1 is SNHLY, CDR2 FYNNEI. The trim removed 7 bases at V and 2 bases at J, leaving 4 bases unmatched. This CDR3 spans 15 amino acids. This chain's CDR3 is CASKPGQAYNSPLHF. The CDR3 coding sequence is TGTGCCAGCAAGCCGGGACAGGCCTATAATTCACCCCTCCACTTT.

V is TRBV3-1 and J is TRBJ2-4, with D possibly TRBD1 on 6 matching bases. There are 13 residues in the CDR3. From germline, CDR1 is LGHDT and CDR2 YNNKEL (reference sequence). V dropped 3 bases and J dropped 7 bases, with 10 bases sitting between them. CDR3 protein: CASSQTDRNIQYF. The CDR3 DNA reads TGTGCCAGCAGCCAGACAGACAGGAACATTCAGTACTTC.

CDR3: CASSSRTSDDEQFF. CDR3 bases: TGTGCCAGCAGTTCCCGGACTAGCGACGATGAGCAGTTCTTC. The V gene is TRBV2, the J gene TRBJ2-1; TRBD2 matches 9 bases. The CDR3 has 14 amino acids. Germline CDR1 SNHLY, CDR2 FYNNEI. The V segment lost 5 bases and the J segment 8 bases; nucleotides outside the gene matches: 7.

This clonotype has more than one count but fewer than ten. This chain joins TRBV20-1 and TRBJ2-1; D assignment may be TRBD1 or TRBD2 (6 bases each). The CDR3 totals 15 residues. The germline V and J ends were trimmed by 0 bases and 6 bases, with 15 bases remaining between them. CDR1 is DFQATT, CDR2 SNEGSKA, per germline (reference sequence). Here the CDR3 DNA reads TGCAGTGCTAGAGATGCAAGGGGGGTTGGCAATGAGCAGTTCTTC. It translates to CSARDARGVGNEQFF.

The chain couples TRBV20-1 to TRBJ2-4, with 8 bases matching TRBD2. CDR1 is DFQATT, CDR2 SNEGSKA, per germline (reference sequence). This CDR3 is 13 amino acids long. The J segment lost 8 bases and the V segment lost 2 bases, leaving 5 bases of the junction unmatched. Here the CDR3 reads CSARPSGGDIQYF. DNA of the CDR3: TGCAGTGCTAGACCCAGCGGGGGAGACATTCAGTACTTC.

As to this clonotype: At one boundary the junction diverges from the germline segment, which might be a read error. The chain uses TRBV2 and TRBJ1-2; D is unclear. Germline V CDR1 and CDR2: SNHLY, FYNNEI. The CDR3 runs to 12 residues. CDR3 DNA sequence: TGTGCCAGCAGTGAAGGTCCGGATGGCCACACCTTC. Residues: CASSEGPDGHTF. Full variable domain (outside the CDR3, taken from reference TRBV2 and TRBJ1-2): EPEVTQTPSHQVTQMGQEVILRCVPISNHLYFYWYRQILGQKVEFLVSFYNNEISEKSEIFDDQFSVERPDGSNFTLKIRSTKLEDSAMYFCASSEGPDGHTFGSGTRLTVV.

The V call is TRBV24-1, the J call TRBJ1-4; no definite D call. The CDR3 is 15 amino acids. Per germline, CDR1 KGHDR and CDR2 SFDVKD. Trimming took off 4 bases at V and 5 bases at J, with 13 bases between the two ends. In DNA, the CDR3 is TGTGCCACCAGTGACCCTGGGCAGCGGAATGAAAAACTGTTTTTT. Amino acid sequence: CATSDPGQRNEKLFF.

Ten or more counts support this clonotype. The chain links TRBV9 to TRBJ2-1; D not certain. CDR1 is SGDLS, CDR2 YYNGEE, per germline. Between the trimmed V and J ends, which lost 3 bases and 7 bases, there was a span of 2 bases. There are 10 residues in the CDR3. The CDR3 sequence: CASSGNEQFF. CDR3 nucleotides: TGTGCCAGCAGCGGGAATGAGCAGTTCTTC.

The chain employs TRBV3-1 and TRBJ2-7; D is perhaps TRBD1 (6 bases). The V and J ends lost 5 bases and 6 bases respectively, with 11 bases between them. The CDR3 contains 12 residues. Germline CDR1 reads LGHDT; CDR2 reads YNNKEL (reference sequence). In DNA, the CDR3 is TGTGCCAGCAGCTACCCAGGGGCCGAGCAGTACTTC. Residues: CASSYPGAEQYF.

The chain carries TRBV12-3 or TRBV12-4 and TRBJ2-1; possibly TRBD1 or TRBD2 for D (5 bases each). The CDR3 is 16 amino acids. The ends were cut back, 0 bases at V and 7 bases at J, with 16 bases in the middle. The CDR3 protein is CASSLALLRDLNEQFF. The CDR3 DNA follows: TGTGCCAGCAGTTTAGCGCTACTGAGGGACCTTAATGAGCAGTTCTTC.

V is TRBV5-6 and J is TRBJ2-5; D perhaps matches TRBD1 (5 bases). V was pared by 2 bases and J by 4 bases, with 15 bases between. CDR1 is SGHDT and CDR2 is YYEEEE in the germline V gene. The CDR3 loop spans 15 amino acids. The DNA of the CDR3 is TGTGCCAGCAGCTTTCCAGGGATTAAGGGAGAGACCCAGTACTTC. Protein: CASSFPGIKGETQYF.

The chain carries TRBV20-1 and TRBJ1-1; tentatively, D is TRBD1 (5 bases). The ends were cut back, 3 bases at V and 1 base at J, with 12 bases in the middle. Germline lookup yields CDR1 DFQATT and CDR2 SNEGSKA (reference sequence). The CDR3 has 14 residues. CDR3 DNA: TGCAGTGCTAGCAGTTCGACAGCGAACACTGAAGCTTTCTTT. It translates to CSASSSTANTEAFF.

V is TRBV6-5 and J is TRBJ2-7, with TRBD1 identical over 8 bases. The CDR3 has 15 residues. Germline V gives CDR1 MNHEY, CDR2 SVGAGI. With 2 bases clipped from V and 2 bases from J, the junction kept 5 bases outside the gene matches. The CDR3 DNA reads TGTGCCAGCAGTTACACCGGGACAGGTCCCTACGAGCAGTACTTC. As protein: CASSYTGTGPYEQYF.

The chain is built from TRBV12-3 or TRBV12-4 and TRBJ1-5, with D maybe TRBD1 (6 bases). The CDR3 is made up of 15 amino acids. The V end lost 3 bases, the J end lost 5 bases, and 14 bases lay between the germline ends. In DNA, the CDR3 is TGTGCCAGCAGTTTTATAAGTAAGGGGGATCAGCCCCAGCATTTT. Translated: CASSFISKGDQPQHF.

The DNA for the CDR3 is TGTGCCAGCAGCTTAAGTACGGTTGCATACAATGAGCAGTTCTTC. Protein sequence: CASSLSTVAYNEQFF. This chain links TRBV7-6 with TRBJ2-1; D gene unclear. Germline CDR1 and CDR2: SGHVS and FNYEAQ. The CDR3 contains 15 residues. Trimming shortened V by 2 bases and J by 4 bases, and 12 bases separated the two germline ends.